This note documents a single T cell receptor (beta chain) sequence. MiXCR, run by TCRdb on the 5' RACE reads, gives a single entry per CDR3 protein. The data contain 250,000 or so distinct CDR3 sequences, roughly 8% of them singletons. This record belongs to a study of identical twins. Healthy Caucasians made up all donors. The CDR3 loop spans 14 amino acids. The germline CDR1 and CDR2 sequences are DFQATT and SNEGSKA (reference sequence). Trimming took 3 bases from V and 0 from J, leaving 12 bases between them. These data are also associated with another study on yellow fever vaccine responses in identical twins.

Sequencing was performed on CD8+ T cells sorted from blood. The chain carries TRBV20-1 and TRBJ2-7; maybe TRBD1 (5 bases). The TCR originated in a woman aged 18-35 years in good health. DNA for the CDR3: TGCAGTGCTAGTTTGCCAGGGAACTCCTACGAGCAGTACTTC. Translation: CSASLPGNSYEQYF.